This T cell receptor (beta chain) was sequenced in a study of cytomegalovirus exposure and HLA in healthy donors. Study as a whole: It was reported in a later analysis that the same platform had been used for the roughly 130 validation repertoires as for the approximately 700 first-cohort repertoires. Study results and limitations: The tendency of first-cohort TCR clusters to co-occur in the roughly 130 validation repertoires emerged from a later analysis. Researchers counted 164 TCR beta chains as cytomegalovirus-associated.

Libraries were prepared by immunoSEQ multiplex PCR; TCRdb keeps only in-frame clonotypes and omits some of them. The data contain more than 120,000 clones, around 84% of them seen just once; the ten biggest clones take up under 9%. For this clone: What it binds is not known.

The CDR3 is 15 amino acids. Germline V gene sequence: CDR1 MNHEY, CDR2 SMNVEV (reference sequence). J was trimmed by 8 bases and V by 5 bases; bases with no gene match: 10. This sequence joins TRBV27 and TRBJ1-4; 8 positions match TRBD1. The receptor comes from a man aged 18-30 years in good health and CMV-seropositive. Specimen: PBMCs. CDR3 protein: CASSRTGYNVEKLFF. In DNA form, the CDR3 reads TGTGCCAGCAGTAGGACAGGGTACAACGTCGAAAAACTGTTTTTT. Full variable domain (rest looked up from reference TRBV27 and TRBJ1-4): EAQVTQNPRYLITVTGKKLTVTCSQNMNHEYMSWYRQDPGLGLRQIYYSMNVEVTDKGDVPEGYKVSRKEKRNFPLILESPSPNQTSLYFCASSRTGYNVEKLFFGSGTQLSVL.